Below are 17 T cell receptor beta chains sequenced from a single sample in a study of response to subunit inactivated influenza vaccine. MiXCR was run by TCRdb on the RT-PCR reads, yielding one entry per CDR3 protein. The sample shows approximately 530,000 distinct CDR3 sequences, about 8% of them seen only once. This material consisted of PBMCs from blood, taken about 24 months after vaccination. The receptor source for this set is a man between 45 and 75 years old who received an inactivated influenza vaccine.

This clonotype was seen many times. This chain connects TRBV12-3 or TRBV12-4 to TRBJ2-2; no definite D call. The CDR3 runs 13 residues. Trimming cost V 3 bases and J 5 bases, with 7 bases left between them. The CDR3: CASSLVWTGELFF. The CDR3 DNA is TGTGCCAGCAGTTTGGTCTGGACCGGGGAGCTGTTTTTT.

This clonotype was found many times. V usage is TRBV28 and J usage is TRBJ2-1; 7 bases map to TRBD1. CDR1 MDHEN and CDR2 SYDVKM come from the germline V gene. This CDR3 is 15 amino acids long. The V and J ends lost 3 bases and 2 bases, in that order; junction bases with no gene match: 4. CDR3 in DNA: TGTGCCAGCAGTTTTTGGACAGGCCCCTACAATGAGCAGTTCTTC. Translating gives CASSFWTGPYNEQFF.

This clonotype was observed at least ten times. This chain connects TRBV4-2 to TRBJ2-1, with 12 bases matching TRBD2. There are 17 residues in the CDR3. Germline V gene lookup returns CDR1 LGHNA and CDR2 YNFKEQ. Trimming at V came to 1 base and at J to 4 bases, leaving 5 bases not matched to a gene. The CDR3 region is CASSQVALAGGYNEQFF. The CDR3 region has the DNA TGTGCCAGCAGCCAAGTGGCACTAGCGGGAGGATACAATGAGCAGTTCTTC.

This clonotype was seen only a few times. CDR3 residues: CASGKRTAGRYEQYF. The CDR3 DNA sequence: TGCGCCAGCGGGAAAAGGACAGCAGGACGCTACGAGCAGTACTTC. V and J are TRBV5-1 and TRBJ2-7; perhaps TRBD1 as D (6 bases). CDR3 size: 15 residues. CDR1 SGHRS and CDR2 YFSETQ come from the germline V gene. V lost 7 bases to trimming and J lost 3 bases, with 20 bases between them. The full variable domain, in which reference TRBV5-1 and TRBJ2-7 provide the parts outside the CDR3, is KAGVTQTPRYLIKTRGQQVTLSCSPISGHRSVSWYQQTPGQGLQFLFEYFSETQRNKGNFPGRFSGRQFSNSRSEMNVSTLELGDSALYLCASGKRTAGRYEQYFGPGTRLTVT.

This chain links TRBV9 with TRBJ2-5; TRBD1 aligns across 12 bases. Trimming cost V 1 base and J 1 base; bases outside gene matches: 14. Germline assignment: CDR1 SGDLS and CDR2 YYNGEE. The CDR3 extends over 20 amino acids. The CDR3 is CASSVSVPGQGASGQETQYF. CDR3 DNA: TGTGCCAGCAGCGTAAGCGTACCGGGACAGGGGGCTTCCGGCCAAGAGACCCAGTACTTC. The variable domain in full, with the rest retrieved from reference TRBV9 and TRBJ2-5, is DSGVTQTPKHLITATGQRVTLRCSPRSGDLSVYWYQQSLDQGLQFLIQYYNGEERAKGNILERFSAQQFPDLHSELNLSSLELGDSALYFCASSVSVPGQGASGQETQYFGPGTRLLVL.

This clonotype was detected a few times. The V and J genes are TRBV12-5 and TRBJ2-2, with TRBD2 matching over 13 bases. CDR3 length equals 17 residues. V lost 6 bases to trimming and J lost 0 bases; unmatched junction nucleotides: 4. From germline, CDR1 is LGHNT and CDR2 FRNRAP. The CDR3 DNA reads as TGTGCTAGTGGGACTAGCGGGGGGTCCCCGAACACCGGGGAGCTGTTTTTT. This codes for CASGTSGGSPNTGELFF.

Ten or more counts support this clonotype. The chain has TRBV27 and TRBJ2-7, with D tentatively TRBD1 or TRBD2 (5 bases each). Trimming took off 0 bases at V and 7 bases at J, with 13 bases between the two ends. The germline gives CDR1 MNHEY, CDR2 SMNVEV (reference sequence). The length of the CDR3 is 14 residues. This chain's CDR3 is CASSLSRLAGEQYF. DNA of the CDR3: TGTGCCAGCAGTTTATCGCGCCTAGCAGGGGAGCAGTACTTC.

The sample holds many counts of this clonotype. V gene TRBV7-9 combines with J gene TRBJ1-4; D ambiguous. This CDR3 has 14 residues. Germline V gene data show CDR1 as SEHNR and CDR2 as FQNEAQ (reference sequence). V was shortened by 5 bases and J by 0 bases, with 7 bases between the two germline ends. DNA for the CDR3: TGTGCCAGCAGCCCACTAACAACTAATGAAAAACTGTTTTTT. This gives the protein CASSPLTTNEKLFF.

The chain uses TRBV10-1 and TRBJ2-5, with no clear D. The CDR3 length is 13 residues. The V gene's germline CDR1 is WNHNN and CDR2 SYGVQD (reference sequence). V lost 5 bases to trimming and J lost 4 bases, with 11 bases between them. The CDR3 nucleotides are TGCGCCAGCAGTTATTCGCCAACAGAGACCCAGTACTTC. Protein product: CASSYSPTETQYF.

Of note for this clonotype: Its ends do not fully match the called genes, so a read error is possible. The chain uses TRBV12-3 or TRBV12-4 and TRBJ2-1, with 13 bases fitting TRBD2. CDR3 size: 19 residues. The CDR3 here is CARSTWTSGGPPLYNEQFF. CDR3 sequence (DNA): TGTGCCCGCAGCACTTGGACTAGCGGGGGCCCACCTCTCTACAATGAGCAGTTCTTC.

CDR3 region: CASSLTRLLTNNEQFF. The CDR3 nucleotides read TGTGCCAGCAGTCTGACTAGACTTCTGACTAACAATGAGCAGTTCTTC. This chain uses TRBV6-2 or TRBV6-3 with TRBJ2-1, with D tentatively TRBD2 (6 bases). The germline V gene has CDR1 MNHEY and CDR2 SVGEGT. CDR3 length equals 16 residues. V was trimmed by 5 bases and J by 5 bases, leaving 19 bases between them.

This clonotype was observed at least ten times. This chain connects TRBV9 to TRBJ2-1, with 7 bases identical to TRBD2. The V gene end was trimmed by 4 bases and the J gene end by 7 bases; junction bases not matched to a gene: 8. The CDR3 consists of 14 residues. Germline-derived CDR1 and CDR2 are SGDLS and YYNGEE. This chain's CDR3 is CASSPSLALNEQFF. Here the CDR3 DNA reads TGTGCCAGCAGCCCATCACTAGCGCTAAATGAGCAGTTCTTC. Full variable domain (missing parts from reference TRBV9 and TRBJ2-1): DSGVTQTPKHLITATGQRVTLRCSPRSGDLSVYWYQQSLDQGLQFLIQYYNGEERAKGNILERFSAQQFPDLHSELNLSSLELGDSALYFCASSPSLALNEQFFGPGTRLTVL.

Ten or more counts support this clonotype. J is TRBJ2-7 and V is TRBV14; D possibly corresponds to TRBD1 (5 bases). CDR1 is SGHDN, CDR2 FVKESK, per germline. The CDR3 runs 14 residues. V lost 1 base, J lost 5 bases, and 12 bases lay in between. The CDR3 nucleotides read TGTGCCAGCAGCCAAGGGAGACAGATACACGAGCAGTACTTC. Amino acids: CASSQGRQIHEQYF.

V is TRBV25-1 and J is TRBJ2-1; 7 bases agree with TRBD2. Per the germline V gene, CDR1 is MGHDK and CDR2 is SYGVNS. This CDR3 region has 13 residues. Trimming removed 4 bases from V and 8 bases from J; junction bases left unmatched: 5. The CDR3: CASSGGSRYEQFF. The CDR3 bases are TGTGCCAGCAGTGGCGGGAGTAGGTATGAGCAGTTCTTC.

This clonotype turned up a few times. This chain connects TRBV28 to TRBJ1-5; D not certain. Trimming pared 7 bases from V and 2 bases from J, leaving 9 bases between. Germline CDR1 is MDHEN and CDR2 is SYDVKM. This CDR3 comprises 13 residues. The CDR3 reads CASTPLGNQPQHF. As DNA, the CDR3 is TGTGCCAGCACCCCCCTCGGCAATCAGCCCCAGCATTTT. Complete variable domain (other parts from reference TRBV28 and TRBJ1-5): DVKVTQSSRYLVKRTGEKVFLECVQDMDHENMFWYRQDPGLGLRLIYFSYDVKMKEKGDIPEGYSVSREKKERFSLILESASTNQTSMYLCASTPLGNQPQHFGDGTRLSIL.

V and J are TRBV4-3 and TRBJ1-6, with 7 bases that match TRBD1. CDR1 LGHNA and CDR2 YSLEER come from the germline V gene. The CDR3 loop spans 14 amino acids. V gave up 4 bases and J gave up 10 bases; unmatched junction bases: 7. The CDR3 DNA sequence: TGCGCCAGCAGCCCAGCGACAGGGAGATCACCCCTCCACTTT. Residues: CASSPATGRSPLHF.

The chain is built from TRBV7-2 and TRBJ2-7; the D call may be TRBD1 or TRBD2 (5 bases each). The length of the CDR3 is 17 residues. Per germline, CDR1 SGHTA and CDR2 FQGNSA. Trimming pared 3 bases from V and 1 base from J, leaving 19 bases between. CDR3 DNA sequence: TGTGCCAGCAGCTTTAGCATCCTCCGGGACGGTTCCTACGAGCAGTACTTC. Amino acid sequence: CASSFSILRDGSYEQYF.